This TCR beta chain was found in a study of blood T cell repertoires in COVID-19. About the research overall: Samples representing acute and convalescent COVID-19 were sourced from the United States, Italy and Spain. PBMCs, B-cell-depleted T cells, or T cells provided the cDNA or gDNA that made up the material.

In the study's own analysis: It was from reference gene primer amplification that nucleated cell counts were estimated. Assay: immunoSEQ multiplex PCR; the TCRdb copy retains only in-frame clones and omits some. The V and J calls and clone size were taken over from that table, and D and trimming were inferred from the DNA. The table has 25,000 to 30,000 clones, about 80% seen once. The CDR3 covers 15 residues. CDR1 is SGHTA and CDR2 is FQGNSA in the germline V gene. V lost 5 bases to trimming and J lost 7 bases; unmatched junction nucleotides: 13. The clonotype originates from a man aged 70 or older with active COVID-19. The chain recombines TRBV7-2 with TRBJ2-7, with TRBD1 matching 8 bases. The sample was peripheral blood. The CDR3 nucleotides are TGTGCCAGCAGCAACCCGACAGGGGCCTACTCGGAGCAGTACTTC. It encodes CASSNPTGAYSEQYF. Full variable domain (rest looked up from reference TRBV7-2 and TRBJ2-7): GAGVSQSPSNKVTEKGKDVELRCDPISGHTALYWYRQSLGQGLEFLIYFQGNSAPDKSGLPSDRFSAERTGGSVSTLTIQRTQQEDSAVYLCASSNPTGAYSEQYFGPGTRLTVT.